Sequencing of this T cell receptor beta chain was carried out in a study of blood T cells in healthy people across ages. General study points: Across the age range, TCR beta diversity per million T cells fell in a roughly linear way. Long-lived donors had more naive CD4+ cells and higher diversity than aged donors.

In the case of this clonotype: Its target is not known.

The second PCR ran roughly 7 to 12 cycles with a sample-barcoded 5' primer and J-beta primers. MiXCR, applied by TCRdb to the 5' RACE reads, yields one record per CDR3 protein. The sample comprises 650,000 to 800,000 distinct CDR3 sequences, about 42% of which are singletons, and approximately 20% rests with the top ten. Germline CDR1 SGDLS, CDR2 YYNGEE. V was cut by 3 bases and J by 1 base, with 11 bases left in between. The CDR3 length is 15 residues. J is TRBJ2-1 and V is TRBV9; possible D gene TRBD2, 7 bases. This sequence originates from a man in his 60s in good health. The sample was blood. The CDR3 sequence: CASSGAGASYNEQFF. For the CDR3, the DNA is TGTGCCAGCAGCGGGGCGGGGGCTTCCTACAATGAGCAGTTCTTC. Combining the CDR3 with reference TRBV9 and TRBJ2-1 gives the whole variable domain DSGVTQTPKHLITATGQRVTLRCSPRSGDLSVYWYQQSLDQGLQFLIQYYNGEERAKGNILERFSAQQFPDLHSELNLSSLELGDSALYFCASSGAGASYNEQFFGPGTRLTVL.